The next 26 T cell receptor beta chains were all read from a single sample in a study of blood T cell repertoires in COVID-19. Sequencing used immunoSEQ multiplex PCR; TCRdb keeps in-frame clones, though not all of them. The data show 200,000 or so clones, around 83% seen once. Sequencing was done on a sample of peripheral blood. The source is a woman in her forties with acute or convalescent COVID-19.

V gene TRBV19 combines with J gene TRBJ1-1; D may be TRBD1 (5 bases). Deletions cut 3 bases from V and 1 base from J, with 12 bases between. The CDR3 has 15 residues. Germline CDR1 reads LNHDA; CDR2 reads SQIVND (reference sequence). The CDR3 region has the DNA TGTGCCAGTAGTATTGTATATAGGGGGAACACTGAAGCTTTCTTT. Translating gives CASSIVYRGNTEAFF.

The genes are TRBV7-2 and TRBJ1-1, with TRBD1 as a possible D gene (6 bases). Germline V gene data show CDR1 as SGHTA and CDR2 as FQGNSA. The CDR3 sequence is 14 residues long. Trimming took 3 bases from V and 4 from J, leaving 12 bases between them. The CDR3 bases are TGTGCCAGCAGCTTGGGACACCCGGGCACTGAAGCTTTCTTT. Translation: CASSLGHPGTEAFF.

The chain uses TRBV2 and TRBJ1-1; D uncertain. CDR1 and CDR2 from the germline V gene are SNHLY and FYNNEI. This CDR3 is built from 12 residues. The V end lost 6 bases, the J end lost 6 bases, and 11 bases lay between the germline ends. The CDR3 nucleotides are TGTGCCAGCAGATATACATTGGCTGAAGCTTTCTTT. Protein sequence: CASRYTLAEAFF.

CDR3 sequence: CASSQEVSGGEETQYF. Here the CDR3 DNA reads TGTGCCAGCAGCCAAGAAGTCAGCGGGGGGGAAGAGACCCAGTACTTC. The V call is TRBV4-2, the J call TRBJ2-5; TRBD2 matches 10 bases. There are 16 residues in the CDR3. Germline V CDR1 and CDR2: LGHNA, YNFKEQ. The trim removed 0 bases at V and 3 bases at J, leaving 4 bases unmatched.

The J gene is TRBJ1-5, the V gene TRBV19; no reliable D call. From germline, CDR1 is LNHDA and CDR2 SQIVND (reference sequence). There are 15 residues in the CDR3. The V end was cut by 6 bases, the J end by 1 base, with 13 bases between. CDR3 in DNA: TGTGCCAGTAGCCTAGGGCGCGGGAGCAATCAGCCCCAGCATTTT. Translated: CASSLGRGSNQPQHF.

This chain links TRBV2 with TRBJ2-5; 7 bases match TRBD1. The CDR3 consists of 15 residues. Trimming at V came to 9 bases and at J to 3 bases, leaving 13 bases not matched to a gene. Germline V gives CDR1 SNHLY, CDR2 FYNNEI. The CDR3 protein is CASSNSGGLEETQYF. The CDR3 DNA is TGTGCCAGTAGCAATTCAGGGGGTCTAGAAGAGACCCAGTACTTC.

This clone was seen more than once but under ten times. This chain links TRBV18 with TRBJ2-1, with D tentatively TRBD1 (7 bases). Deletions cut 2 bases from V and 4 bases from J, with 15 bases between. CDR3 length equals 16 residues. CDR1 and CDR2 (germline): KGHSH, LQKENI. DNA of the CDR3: TGTGCCAGCTCACCATCGCGGGACAGTAGTTACAATGAGCAGTTCTTC. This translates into CASSPSRDSSYNEQFF.

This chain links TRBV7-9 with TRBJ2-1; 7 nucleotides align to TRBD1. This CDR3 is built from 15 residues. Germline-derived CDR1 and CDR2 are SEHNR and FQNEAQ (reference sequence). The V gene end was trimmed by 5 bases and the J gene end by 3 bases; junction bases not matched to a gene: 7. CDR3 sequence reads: CASSTRNRGYNEQFF. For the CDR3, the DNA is TGTGCCAGCAGCACCAGGAACAGGGGCTACAATGAGCAGTTCTTC.

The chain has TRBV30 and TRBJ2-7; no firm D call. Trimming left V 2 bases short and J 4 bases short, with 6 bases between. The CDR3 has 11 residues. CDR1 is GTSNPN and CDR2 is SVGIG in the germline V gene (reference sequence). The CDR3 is CAWSITYEQYF. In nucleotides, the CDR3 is TGTGCCTGGAGTATAACATACGAGCAGTACTTC.

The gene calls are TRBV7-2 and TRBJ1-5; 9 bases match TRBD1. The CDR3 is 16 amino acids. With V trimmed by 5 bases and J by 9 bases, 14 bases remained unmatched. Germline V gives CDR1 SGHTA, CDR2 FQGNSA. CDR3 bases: TGTGCCAGCAGCACGCGGACAGGGGCCCCTGCTTGGCCCCAGCATTTT. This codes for CASSTRTGAPAWPQHF. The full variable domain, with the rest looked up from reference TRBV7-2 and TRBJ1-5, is GAGVSQSPSNKVTEKGKDVELRCDPISGHTALYWYRQSLGQGLEFLIYFQGNSAPDKSGLPSDRFSAERTGGSVSTLTIQRTQQEDSAVYLCASSTRTGAPAWPQHFGDGTRLSIL.

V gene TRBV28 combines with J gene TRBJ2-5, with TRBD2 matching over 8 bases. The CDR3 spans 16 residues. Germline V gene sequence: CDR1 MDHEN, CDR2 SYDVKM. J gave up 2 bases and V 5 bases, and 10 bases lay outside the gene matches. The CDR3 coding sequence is TGTGCCAGCAGTCCGCAGCGGGGGCAGGGACAAGAGACCCAGTACTTC. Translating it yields CASSPQRGQGQETQYF.

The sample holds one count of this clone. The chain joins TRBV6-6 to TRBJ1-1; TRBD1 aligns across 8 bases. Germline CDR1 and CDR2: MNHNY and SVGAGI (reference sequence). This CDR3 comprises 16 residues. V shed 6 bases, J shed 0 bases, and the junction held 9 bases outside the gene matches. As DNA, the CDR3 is TGTGCCAGCAGCCATACGCGGACAGGGTTGAACACTGAAGCTTTCTTT. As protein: CASSHTRTGLNTEAFF.

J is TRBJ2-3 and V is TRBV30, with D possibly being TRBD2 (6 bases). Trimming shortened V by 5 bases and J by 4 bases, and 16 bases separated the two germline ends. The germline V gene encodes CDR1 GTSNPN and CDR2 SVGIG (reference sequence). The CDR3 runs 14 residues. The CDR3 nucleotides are TGTGCCTGGGGGACTGGAGGGAGCGCAGATACGCAGTATTTT. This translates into CAWGTGGSADTQYF.

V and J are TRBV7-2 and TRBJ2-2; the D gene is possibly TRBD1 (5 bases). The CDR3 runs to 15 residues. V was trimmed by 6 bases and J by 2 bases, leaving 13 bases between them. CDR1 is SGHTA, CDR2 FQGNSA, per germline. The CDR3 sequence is CASSLNQGNTGELFF. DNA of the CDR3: TGTGCCAGCAGTTTAAATCAGGGCAACACCGGGGAGCTGTTTTTT.

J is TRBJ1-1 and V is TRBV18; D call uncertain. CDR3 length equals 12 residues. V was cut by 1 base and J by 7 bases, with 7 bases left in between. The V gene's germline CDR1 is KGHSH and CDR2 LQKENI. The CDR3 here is CASSPLTGEAFF. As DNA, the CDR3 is TGTGCCAGCTCACCACTCACCGGTGAAGCTTTCTTT.

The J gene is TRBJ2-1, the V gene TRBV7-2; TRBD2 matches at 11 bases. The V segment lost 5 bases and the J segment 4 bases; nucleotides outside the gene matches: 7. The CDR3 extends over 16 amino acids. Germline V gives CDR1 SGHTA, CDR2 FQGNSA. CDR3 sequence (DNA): TGTGCCAGCAGCCTAGAGGGACTAGCGGATTACAATGAGCAGTTCTTC. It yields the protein CASSLEGLADYNEQFF.

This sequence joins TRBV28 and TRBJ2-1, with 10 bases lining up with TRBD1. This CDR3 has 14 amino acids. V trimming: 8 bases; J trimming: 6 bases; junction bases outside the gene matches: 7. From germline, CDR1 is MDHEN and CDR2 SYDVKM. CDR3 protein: CASLLGTGANEQFF. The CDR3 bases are TGTGCCAGCCTCCTGGGGACAGGGGCCAATGAGCAGTTCTTC.

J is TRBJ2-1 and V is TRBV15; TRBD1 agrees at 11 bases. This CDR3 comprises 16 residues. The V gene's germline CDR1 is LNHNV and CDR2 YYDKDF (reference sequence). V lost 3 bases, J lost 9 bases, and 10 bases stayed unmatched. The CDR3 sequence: CATSRPGQGVFSEQFF. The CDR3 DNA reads TGTGCCACCAGCAGGCCGGGACAGGGGGTTTTCTCTGAGCAGTTCTTC.

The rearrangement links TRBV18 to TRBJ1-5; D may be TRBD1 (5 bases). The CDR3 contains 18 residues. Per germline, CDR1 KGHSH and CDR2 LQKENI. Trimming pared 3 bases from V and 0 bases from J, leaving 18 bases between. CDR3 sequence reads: CASSPSLNGGVSNQPQHF. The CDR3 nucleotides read TGTGCCAGCTCACCCAGCCTAAACGGGGGGGTTAGCAATCAGCCCCAGCATTTT.

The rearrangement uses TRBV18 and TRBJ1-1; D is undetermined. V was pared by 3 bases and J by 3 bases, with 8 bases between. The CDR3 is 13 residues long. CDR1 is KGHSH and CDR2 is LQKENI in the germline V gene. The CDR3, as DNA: TGTGCCAGCTCACCTACACCAGACACTGAAGCTTTCTTT. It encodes CASSPTPDTEAFF.

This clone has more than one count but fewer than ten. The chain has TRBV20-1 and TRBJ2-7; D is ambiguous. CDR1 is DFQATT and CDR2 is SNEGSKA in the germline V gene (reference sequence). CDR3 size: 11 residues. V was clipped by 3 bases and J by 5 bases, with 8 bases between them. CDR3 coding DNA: TGCAGTGCTAGTCAGTCCCACGAGCAGTACTTC. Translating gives CSASQSHEQYF.

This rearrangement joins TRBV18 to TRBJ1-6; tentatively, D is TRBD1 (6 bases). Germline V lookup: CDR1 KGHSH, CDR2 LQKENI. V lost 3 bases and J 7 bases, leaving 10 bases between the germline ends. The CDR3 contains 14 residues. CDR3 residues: CASSPDSKNSPLHF. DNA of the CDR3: TGTGCCAGCTCACCGGACAGTAAGAATTCACCCCTCCACTTT.

CDR3 sequence (DNA): TGTGCCAGCAGCTTAGCCAGGGGCGACTATGGCTACACCTTC. Translated, it gives CASSLARGDYGYTF. The rearrangement joins TRBV11-2 to TRBJ1-2, with D perhaps matching TRBD1 (6 bases). V gave up 1 base and J gave up 3 bases, with 9 bases separating them. This CDR3 is built from 14 residues. Germline CDR1 SGHAT, CDR2 FQNNGV.

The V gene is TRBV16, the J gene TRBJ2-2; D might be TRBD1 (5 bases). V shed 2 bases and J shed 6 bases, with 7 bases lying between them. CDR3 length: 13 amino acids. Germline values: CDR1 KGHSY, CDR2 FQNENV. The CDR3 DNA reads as TGTGCCAGCAGCCAAAGGGGTTCCGGGGAGCTGTTTTTT. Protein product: CASSQRGSGELFF. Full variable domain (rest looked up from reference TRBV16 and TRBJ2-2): GEEVAQTPKHLVRGEGQKAKLYCAPIKGHSYVFWYQQVLKNEFKFLISFQNENVFDETGMPKERFSAKCLPNSPCSLEIQATKLEDSAVYFCASSQRGSGELFFGEGSRLTVL.

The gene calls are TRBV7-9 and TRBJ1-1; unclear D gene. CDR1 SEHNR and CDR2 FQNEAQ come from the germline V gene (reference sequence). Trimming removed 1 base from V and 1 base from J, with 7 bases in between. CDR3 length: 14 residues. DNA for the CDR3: TGTGCCAGCAGCTTAGTATCGGGGAACACTGAAGCTTTCTTT. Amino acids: CASSLVSGNTEAFF.

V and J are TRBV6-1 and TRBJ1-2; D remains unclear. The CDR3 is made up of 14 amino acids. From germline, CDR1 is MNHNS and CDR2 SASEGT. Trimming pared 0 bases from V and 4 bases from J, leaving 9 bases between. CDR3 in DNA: TGTGCCAGCAGTGAAGCAGCGGGGATCTATGGCTACACCTTC. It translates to CASSEAAGIYGYTF.